This TCR beta chain is from a study of beta chain features in type 1 diabetes listed by TCRdb under 2018. Study-wide context: Mean age, gender distribution, total cell number and subset yield did not differ between patients and healthy donors. A total of roughly 99 million sorted cells were examined across all samples, and the number of cells per subset was strongly correlated with RNA yield. The study compared TCRB repertoires of sorted circulating CD4+ T cell subsets between recently diagnosed type 1 diabetes patients and matched healthy donors. Naive and central memory subsets were obtained from all 30 or so donors, but regulatory and stem cell-like memory subsets were isolated from only 8 patients and 8 healthy donors. Study-wide conclusions, independent of this receptor: In all four CD4+ subsets, TCRB CDR3 length was moderately but significantly shorter in type 1 diabetes patients. Shorter templates might be favored by PCR, yet because patient and control samples were amplified and corrected together, any such skew would affect both groups equally. Because the HLA sub-analyses included only small numbers of individuals, any influence of HLA type on TCRB rearrangement was left unresolved. Patients with type 1 diabetes made fewer insertions and deleted more nucleotides at VDJ recombination sites, implying thymic rearrangement abnormalities. The naive, central memory and regulatory TCRB repertoires appeared to resemble one another more closely among patients than among healthy donors. Sequencing cDNA rather than genomic DNA could over-represent highly expressing activated cells, although activation and CD3 levels did not differ between groups.

Looking up the germline V gene yields CDR1 KGHSH and CDR2 LQKENI. V and J lose 0 bases and 5 bases, and a span of 7 bases separates them. The CDR3 goes from the cysteine to the phenylalanine over 13 residues. Only the CDR3 region is kept as DNA, spanning 39 bases read in frame from base 1. With respect to this clone: This receptor's antigen is unknown. No base quality values were provided; no much bigger clone lies one nucleotide off.

The entire isolated RNA was reverse transcribed using the High Capacity cDNA Reverse Transcription Kit, and thus expressed TCRB transcripts were sequenced. Naive, central memory and regulatory T cell samples underwent deep immunoSEQ sequencing, averaging roughly 3.3 million total reads per sample. Sorted cells were lysed in RLT buffer and RNA was extracted with DNase-treated RNeasy Micro or Mini kits, depending on cell number. Each cell subset was processed separately to prevent cross-contamination, with patient and healthy donor samples processed together. Using the immunoSEQ multiplex PCR, TCRB sequences were amplified from cDNA into 87-bp fragments spanning the CDR3 region. Amplicons were sequenced on the Illumina HiSeq platform. Concerning the study's data processing: PCR bias was corrected computationally using synthetic template baselines, and reads within Hamming distance 2 were collapsed, with unmergeable singletons discarded. Reads were aligned against IMGT to assign V, D and J genes, CDR3 length and insertions or deletions at six rearrangement sites. Within each subset, clonotype counts were normalized to sorted cell number, and only after that were true diversity and Gini coefficients computed with the tcR R package. Repertoire sharing was quantified using the overlap coefficient calculated on TCRB nucleotide sequences. Out-of-frame TCRB sequences from naive cells were analyzed to stand in for the pre-selection repertoire. TCRdb mirrors the immuneACCESS table, restricted to in-frame sequences. Some clones are absent from its copies; in checked studies, under half trace to an unresolved V gene, and the reason for the others is unknown. That table supplies the V and J calls and clone size; D and trimming were determined from the DNA. For this sample the table gives under 250,000 clones, of which 13% to 15% were detected only once. The ten top clones hold about 0.03% of the sample.

A single peripheral blood draw of 95 to 150 mL on average was collected from each donor into heparinised tubes. Naive, central memory, regulatory and stem cell-like memory CD4+ T cells were sorted on a BD FACSAria II using a panel including CD45RO, CCR7, CD25, CD127, CD95 and CD27. A purity above 95% was achieved for all sorted populations. PBMCs were isolated immediately by Lymphoprep density gradient centrifugation and stained directly without culture. So that batch effects would be minimized, each experiment stained and sorted samples in pairs, pairing one healthy donor with one patient. The chain joins TRBV18 to TRBJ2-5, with the identity of the D gene unclear. This TCR was recovered from a woman aged 40 to 55 in good health. Sequenced: naive CD4+ T cells from blood. Per the publication, the cell subset or site label means: true naive CD4+ T cells. DNA sequence: TGTGCCAGCTCACCACCGTCACGGGAGACCCAGTACTTC. It codes for CASSPPSRETQYF.